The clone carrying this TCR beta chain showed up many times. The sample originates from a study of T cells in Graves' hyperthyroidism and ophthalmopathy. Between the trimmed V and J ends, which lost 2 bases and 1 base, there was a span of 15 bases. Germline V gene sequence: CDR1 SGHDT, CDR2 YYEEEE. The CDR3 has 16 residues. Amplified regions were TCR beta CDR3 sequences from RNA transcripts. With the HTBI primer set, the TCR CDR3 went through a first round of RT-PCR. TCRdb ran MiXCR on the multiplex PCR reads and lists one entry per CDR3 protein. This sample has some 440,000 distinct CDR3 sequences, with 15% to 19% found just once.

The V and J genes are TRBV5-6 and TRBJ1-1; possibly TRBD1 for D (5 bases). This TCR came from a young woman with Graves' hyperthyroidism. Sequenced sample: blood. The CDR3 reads CASSFPKGLGNTEAFF. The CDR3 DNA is TGTGCCAGCAGCTTCCCCAAGGGGCTGGGGAACACTGAAGCTTTCTTT.